This paragraph reports one T cell receptor (beta chain). As yet, its antigen is unknown. Trimming took off 0 bases at V and 9 bases at J, with 8 bases between the two ends. The CDR3 consists of 12 residues. Germline-derived CDR1 and CDR2 are MGHRA and YSYEKL. These data come from a study of cytotoxic CD8 clonotypes in ibrutinib-treated CLL. For the study at large: Collecting the response samples happened after a median about twelve months of treatment, with a range of 6 to 36. Findings and limits, study-wide: Public clonotypes (which were uncommon) either contracted or remained stable on treatment.

The assay was immunoSEQ multiplex PCR, and TCRdb's table has in-frame clones only and misses some. Of around 30,000 clones listed, roughly 59% are singletons. V is TRBV4-1 and J is TRBJ2-5; D uncertain. The source is a human donor with chronic lymphocytic leukemia. Here the sequenced sample was PBMCs, taken before ibrutinib treatment. The chain's CDR3 is CASSQDPAAQYF. Here the CDR3 DNA reads TGCGCCAGCAGCCAAGATCCTGCAGCCCAGTACTTC.